The 10 T cell receptor beta chains given below trace back to one sample, sequenced in a study of spatial heterogeneity in lung cancer (dated by TCRdb to between 2017 and 2020). Receptor amplification or capture employed 5' RACE. The data were produced on a NextSeq 500. Through fastp at Q25 and MiXCR, TCRdb rebuilt clones from the public reads, retaining in-frame beta chains. Rows with a matching CDR3 protein are joined into one entry that keeps the most common DNA and genes. Within this sample are 49,000 or so distinct CDR3 sequences, with approximately 10% of them counted one time only. Roughly 32% of the sample belongs to the ten largest clones. What the time point label conveys for this sample: blood at routine non-recurrence follow-up after resection. The sequences come from PBMCs, collected at follow-up. These receptor sequences come from a male donor with early-stage non-small cell lung cancer.

This clonotype was recorded many times. CDR3 sequence: CASSSLGLTNTGELFF. CDR3 sequence (DNA): TGTGCCAGCAGCTCCCTGGGACTGACGAACACCGGGGAGCTGTTTTTT. The chain is built from TRBV7-3 and TRBJ2-2, with D possibly TRBD2 on 6 matching bases. From germline, CDR1 is SGHTA and CDR2 FQGTGA. CDR3 size: 16 residues. Between the trimmed V and J ends, which lost 4 bases and 0 bases, there was a span of 12 bases.

This clonotype was counted at least ten times. This chain connects TRBV11-1 to TRBJ1-6; D gene unclear. The germline V and J ends were trimmed by 5 bases and 0 bases, with 17 bases remaining between them. The CDR3 loop spans 18 amino acids. Germline CDR1 SGHAT, CDR2 FQDESV (reference sequence). In nucleotides, the CDR3 is TGTGCCAGCAGCAAAGCCGAGGGCCTTAACTCCTATAATTCACCCCTCCACTTT. As protein: CASSKAEGLNSYNSPLHF.

In this sample, this clonotype turned up many times. The rearrangement uses TRBV5-5 and TRBJ2-3; D not certain. This CDR3 is 14 amino acids long. CDR1 SGHKS and CDR2 YYEKEE come from the germline V gene (reference sequence). Trimming removed 2 bases at V and 2 bases at J, with 9 bases between. The CDR3 nucleotides are TGTGCCAGCAGCTTCTTCTCGAACACAGATACGCAGTATTTT. Its protein is CASSFFSNTDTQYF.

This clonotype was counted a few times. The chain is built from TRBV5-4 and TRBJ2-1; no firm D call. The CDR3 is 11 amino acids. Germline-derived CDR1 and CDR2 are SGHNT and YYREEE (reference sequence). V was shortened by 2 bases and J by 10 bases, with 7 bases between the two germline ends. The CDR3 coding sequence is TGTGCCAGCAGCTTTCTGGTGGAGCAGTTCTTC. Its translation is CASSFLVEQFF. Filled out from reference TRBV5-4 and TRBJ2-1, the complete variable domain reads ETGVTQSPTHLIKTRGQQVTLRCSSQSGHNTVSWYQQALGQGPQFIFQYYREEENGRGNFPPRFSGLQFPNYSSELNVNALELDDSALYLCASSFLVEQFFGPGTRLTVL.

Many counts were recorded for this clonotype. The chain links TRBV7-2 to TRBJ2-5, with a possible D match to TRBD1 (6 bases). V was clipped by 5 bases and J by 4 bases, with 14 bases between them. Per the germline V gene, CDR1 is SGHTA and CDR2 is FQGNSA. The CDR3 is 14 amino acids. In nucleotides, the CDR3 is TGTGCCAGCAGCATGGGACAAGGTAGAGAGACCCAGTACTTC. This translates into CASSMGQGRETQYF.

This clonotype was counted at least ten times. The chain uses TRBV14 and TRBJ2-1; D call uncertain. The CDR3 totals 14 residues. Per the germline V gene, CDR1 is SGHDN and CDR2 is FVKESK. V shed 0 bases and J shed 4 bases, with 7 bases lying between them. This chain's CDR3 is CASSQDSSYNEQFF. CDR3 DNA sequence: TGTGCCAGCAGCCAAGATTCAAGTTACAATGAGCAGTTCTTC.

This clonotype was counted ten times or more. The chain combines TRBV11-3 with TRBJ2-7; TRBD1 aligns across 8 bases. Germline V gives CDR1 SGHNT, CDR2 YENEEA. The CDR3 is made up of 12 amino acids. The V and J ends lost 3 bases and 6 bases, in that order; junction bases with no gene match: 1. In DNA, the CDR3 is TGTGCCAGCAGCTTCGGACAGGGCGAGCAGTACTTC. Translated: CASSFGQGEQYF.

This clonotype was observed many times. The J gene is TRBJ2-7, the V gene TRBV5-4; 7 nucleotides align to TRBD2. This CDR3 spans 12 amino acids. Per germline, CDR1 SGHNT and CDR2 YYREEE (reference sequence). The J segment lost 7 bases and the V segment lost 7 bases, leaving 8 bases of the junction unmatched. CDR3 bases: TGTGCCAGCGGAGGGCTAGCGGAAGAGCAGTACTTC. This sequence encodes CASGGLAEEQYF.

This clonotype was seen repeatedly, ten times or more. The genes are TRBV12-3 or TRBV12-4 and TRBJ1-1; TRBD1 agrees at 7 bases. V lost 4 bases and J lost 10; bases outside the gene matches: 3. CDR3 length: 11 residues. The CDR3 bases are TGTGCCAGCAGTTCACAGGGGCGAGCTTTCTTT. Amino acids: CASSSQGRAFF.

The chain employs TRBV6-2 or TRBV6-3 and TRBJ2-4; 13 bases are a match to TRBD2. V dropped 5 bases and J dropped 4; count of bases not matched to a gene: 11. CDR3 size: 18 residues. Germline assignment: CDR1 MNHEY and CDR2 SVGEGT. Here the CDR3 DNA reads TGTGCCAGCAGTGGACTAGCGGGGGCCCTTCCGGAGAAAAACATTCAGTACTTC. It specifies CASSGLAGALPEKNIQYF.